The rows below give T cell receptor beta chains drawn from one sample of a study of shared clonotypes between healthy human individuals. Data came from immunoSEQ multiplex PCR; TCRdb stores just in-frame clones and leaves some out. The sample records approximately 600,000 clones, around 95% being singletons. The specimen sequenced was naive CD8+ T cells sorted from blood. The receptors here all came from a woman aged 25 to 39 in good health. Both conserved end residues are part of each CDR3.

cdr3_length	v_call	j_call	cdr3_aa
13	TRBV7-9	TRBJ2-7	CASSSGSPFEQYF
19	TRBV5-6	TRBJ2-3	CASSSEGVPTSSPPDTQYF
17	TRBV11-2	TRBJ1-5	CASSSRRTPRGRQPQHF
14	TRBV9	TRBJ1-1	CASSVETGGTEAFF
12	TRBV12-5	TRBJ2-1	CASGLGAGGQFF
13	TRBV29-1	TRBJ2-3	CSVVGDSTDTQYF
14	TRBV27	TRBJ2-7	CASSFLNRGAEQYF
15	TRBV2	TRBJ2-1	CASRVTSGSYNEQFF
15	TRBV9	TRBJ2-6	CASSPIASGANVLTF
11	TRBV7-6	TRBJ1-1	CATGDSPEAFF
13	TRBV10-3	TRBJ2-7	CAIMEGTSYEQYF
14	TRBV27	TRBJ2-3	CASSLSPHTDTQYF
14	TRBV28	TRBJ2-7	CASSFSGSGIEQYF
13	TRBV27	TRBJ2-1	CASGTSGPNEQFF
12	TRBV7-3	TRBJ2-7	CASSGTRDEQYF
13	TRBV14	TRBJ2-2	CASSQSWSGELFF
14	TRBV9	TRBJ2-1	CASSAPSSYNEQFF
17	TRBV4-2	TRBJ1-2	CASSHPGEGGSFYGYTF
14	TRBV7-6	TRBJ2-7	CASSLRREIREQYF
13	TRBV9	TRBJ1-2	CASSVGQRYGYTF
16	TRBV21-1	TRBJ2-1	CASSTKGLVYLYEQFF